Listed here are 16 T cell receptor beta chains from one sample, sequenced in a study of T cell responses to AZD1222 COVID-19 vaccine. Repertoires were generated with immunoSEQ multiplex PCR, while TCRdb's copy carries only in-frame clones and drops some. The sample has 95,000 to 110,000 clones, approximately 91% seen once. Material: peripheral blood, obtained on day 0 of AZD1222 vaccination. The receptor set was obtained from an adult in good health.

Worth noting for this clone: One end of the junction does not line up with germline, which may come from a read error. The chain couples TRBV7-7 to TRBJ2-1, with 7 bases aligning to TRBD1. Germline CDR1 SSHAT, CDR2 FNYEAQ (reference sequence). This CDR3 contains 14 residues. CDR3 bases: TGTGCTAGCAGCTTAGTGGGGACAGAGGGAGAGCAGTTCTTC. The encoded protein is CASSLVGTEGEQFF.

This rearrangement joins TRBV3-1 (or the pseudogene TRBV3-2) to TRBJ2-7; 10 bases fit TRBD1. CDR3 length: 15 residues. CDR1 LGHDT and CDR2 YNNKEL come from the germline V gene (reference sequence). The V segment lost 0 bases and the J segment 6 bases; nucleotides outside the gene matches: 5. CDR3 amino acids: CASSQDRRDRGEQYF. The CDR3 nucleotides read TGTGCCAGCAGCCAAGATCGTAGGGACAGGGGCGAGCAGTACTTC.

This chain uses TRBV4-1 with TRBJ2-7; D perhaps matches TRBD2 (5 bases). Germline V gene data show CDR1 as MGHRA and CDR2 as YSYEKL. Trimming pared 0 bases from V and 2 bases from J, leaving 11 bases between. The CDR3 has 15 residues. The CDR3 reads CASSQDLGVAYEQYF. The CDR3 nucleotides are TGCGCCAGCAGCCAAGACCTCGGGGTCGCCTACGAGCAGTACTTC.

This clone was picked up one time. V gene TRBV7-9 combines with J gene TRBJ2-1; D may be TRBD1 or TRBD2 (5 bases each). Trimming took off 10 bases at V and 13 bases at J, with 17 bases between the two ends. CDR1 and CDR2 (germline): SEHNR, FQNEAQ (reference sequence). The CDR3 spans 11 residues. The CDR3 protein is CATPGTAAQFF. In DNA form, the CDR3 reads TGTGCCACCCCAGGGACGGCAGCACAGTTCTTC.

V is TRBV3-1 (or the pseudogene TRBV3-2) and J is TRBJ2-3; D is uncertain. The germline V and J ends were trimmed by 3 bases and 2 bases, with 0 bases remaining between them. The CDR3 extends over 11 amino acids. Germline V gene data show CDR1 as LGHDT and CDR2 as YNNKEL (reference sequence). Here the CDR3 reads CASSHTDTQYF. CDR3 sequence (DNA): TGTGCCAGCAGCCACACAGATACGCAGTATTTT.

The V and J genes are TRBV3-1 (or the pseudogene TRBV3-2) and TRBJ2-5; 12 nucleotides line up with TRBD2. The trim removed 6 bases at V and 5 bases at J, leaving 10 bases unmatched. CDR1 is LGHDT, CDR2 YNNKEL, per germline (reference sequence). The CDR3 totals 16 residues. The CDR3 spells CASSPGASGGAETQYF. In DNA form, the CDR3 reads TGTGCCAGCAGTCCCGGGGCTAGCGGGGGGGCTGAGACCCAGTACTTC.

This chain joins TRBV4-1 and TRBJ1-2; D is possibly TRBD1 (6 bases). CDR1 is MGHRA and CDR2 is YSYEKL in the germline V gene. The V end lost 0 bases, the J end lost 8 bases, and 28 bases lay between the germline ends. This CDR3 is built from 19 residues. The CDR3 DNA is TGCGCCAGCAGCCAAGATGAGTCAGGGGCCGCACCAAGGGGTATCGGCTACACCTTC. As protein: CASSQDESGAAPRGIGYTF.

V is TRBV6-6 and J is TRBJ2-3; tentatively, D is TRBD1 or TRBD2 (5 bases each). Between the trimmed V and J ends, which lost 4 bases and 3 bases, there was a span of 11 bases. This CDR3 has 14 residues. The germline V gene has CDR1 MNHNY and CDR2 SVGAGI (reference sequence). The CDR3: CASSWDGTTDTQYF. The CDR3 DNA follows: TGTGCCAGCAGTTGGGACGGAACAACAGATACGCAGTATTTT.

This sequence joins TRBV7-8 and TRBJ2-7; the D call may be TRBD1 or TRBD2 (6 bases each). Deletions cut 1 base from V and 3 bases from J, with 16 bases between. Germline CDR1 SGHVS, CDR2 FQNEAQ. The CDR3 consists of 16 residues. The CDR3 DNA follows: TGTGCCAGCAGCTTAGATCGGGGGCCCCCATTCTACGAGCAGTACTTC. Its protein product is CASSLDRGPPFYEQYF.

This chain connects TRBV11-3 to TRBJ2-2, with D hard to call. CDR1 and CDR2 (germline): SGHNT, YENEEA. V gave up 2 bases and J gave up 5 bases, with 0 bases separating them. This CDR3 contains 11 residues. The CDR3 nucleotides are TGTGCCAGCAGCTTAACCGGGGAGCTGTTTTTT. It is translated as CASSLTGELFF. Supplemented by reference TRBV11-3 and TRBJ2-2, the full variable domain reads EAGVVQSPRYKIIEKKQPVAFWCNPISGHNTLYWYLQNLGQGPELLIRYENEEAVDDSQLPKDRFSAERLKGVDSTLKIQPAELGDSAVYLCASSLTGELFFGEGSRLTVL.

This clone is a singleton in its sample. This rearrangement joins TRBV10-3 to TRBJ2-1, with D perhaps matching TRBD2 (7 bases). The germline gives CDR1 ENHRY, CDR2 SYGVKD. This CDR3 comprises 16 residues. Trimming left V 4 bases short and J 8 bases short, with 21 bases between. Here the CDR3 DNA reads TGTGCCATCAGTGGGACTAGTGGGGGGGCCGGGGATGAGCAGTTCTTC. The encoded protein is CAISGTSGGAGDEQFF.

The rearrangement links TRBV27 to TRBJ2-1, with 12 bases lining up with TRBD2. V gave up 7 bases and J gave up 6 bases; unmatched junction bases: 4. Germline values: CDR1 MNHEY, CDR2 SMNVEV (reference sequence). The CDR3 runs 14 residues. CDR3 sequence: CASTLAGGSNEQFF. CDR3 DNA sequence: TGTGCCAGCACCCTAGCGGGGGGGAGCAATGAGCAGTTCTTC.

The V call is TRBV3-1 (or the pseudogene TRBV3-2), the J call TRBJ2-3; TRBD1 matches at 10 bases. Losses at the gene ends were 0 bases for V and 6 bases for J; bases not matched to a gene: 6. The CDR3 sequence is 16 residues long. Germline V lookup: CDR1 LGHDT, CDR2 YNNKEL (reference sequence). CDR3 DNA sequence: TGTGCCAGCAGCCAAGATTTGGGACAGGGGACCGATACGCAGTATTTT. Encoded protein: CASSQDLGQGTDTQYF.

The V call is TRBV4-1, the J call TRBJ1-5; no reliable D call. The CDR3 length is 15 residues. V was shortened by 3 bases and J by 9 bases, with 18 bases between the two germline ends. The germline CDR1 and CDR2 sequences are MGHRA and YSYEKL. CDR3 sequence reads: CASSQESEGPGPQHF. CDR3 DNA sequence: TGCGCCAGCAGCCAGGAATCGGAGGGCCCAGGGCCCCAGCATTTT.

The chain's CDR3 is CAWSWTGSGNTIYF. The DNA of the CDR3 is TGTGCCTGGAGTTGGACAGGCTCTGGAAACACCATATATTTT. The V and J genes are TRBV30 and TRBJ1-3, with 7 bases fitting TRBD1. The CDR3 loop spans 14 amino acids. Germline CDR1 is GTSNPN and CDR2 is SVGIG (reference sequence). The trim removed 2 bases at V and 0 bases at J, leaving 1 base unmatched.

This chain joins TRBV25-1 and TRBJ2-4; 7 positions agree with TRBD2. Germline CDR1 MGHDK, CDR2 SYGVNS. With V trimmed by 4 bases and J by 0 bases, 3 bases remained unmatched. The CDR3 runs to 15 residues. CDR3 coding DNA: TGTGCCAGCAGTGCTAGCGGAATAGCCAAAAACATTCAGTACTTC. Residues: CASSASGIAKNIQYF.